This TCR beta chain is from a study of patients and donors after allogeneic stem cell transplantation. The CDR3 length is 17 residues. CDR1 is LGHNA, CDR2 YNFKEQ, per germline. V was clipped by 0 bases and J by 7 bases, with 16 bases between them. TCRdb fed the RT-PCR reads into MiXCR, producing one record per CDR3 protein. The data show around 150,000 distinct CDR3 sequences, with 30% to 45% seen just once and around 50% held by the top ten. V and J are TRBV4-2 and TRBJ1-6; tentative D call: TRBD1 (5 bases). This receptor was identified in a human donor who was either an allogeneic HSCT recipient or a stem cell or donor lymphocyte infusion donor (not recorded which). It is not recorded whose cells these are; they may come from a transplant donor. Sequencing used blood, either unsorted or a sorted T cell fraction (not recorded which). The CDR3 nucleotides are TGTGCCAGCAGCCAAGATTTGGGGGATCCCTGGAATTCACCCCTCCACTTT. It yields the protein CASSQDLGDPWNSPLHF.